This TCR beta chain emerged from a study of beta chain features in type 1 diabetes (dated by TCRdb to the late 2010s). About the study as a whole: Mean age, gender distribution, total cell number and subset yield did not differ between patients and healthy donors. A total of about 110,000,000 sorted cells were examined across all samples, and a strong correlation was observed between cell number per subset and RNA yield. In the study, recently diagnosed type 1 diabetes patients and matched healthy donors were compared on the TCRB repertoires of their sorted circulating CD4+ T cell subsets. Naive and central memory subsets were obtained from all 30 or so donors, but regulatory and stem cell-like memory subsets were isolated from only 8 patients and about 8 healthy donors.

Concerning this clone: Its cognate antigen has yet to be identified. No base quality information exists; no much larger clone differs at one position.

From each donor, a single peripheral blood sample of approximately 120 mL on average was drawn into heparinised tubes. A BD FACSAria II was used to sort naive, central memory, regulatory and stem cell-like memory CD4+ T cells with a panel that included CD45RO, CCR7, CD25, CD127, CD95 and CD27. A purity above 95% was achieved for all sorted populations. Right away, PBMCs were isolated by Lymphoprep density gradient centrifugation and were stained directly, with no culture step. So that batch effects would be minimized, each experiment stained and sorted samples in pairs, pairing one healthy donor with one patient. The study at large found these results: HLA sub-analyses involved small numbers of individuals, so any influence of HLA type on TCRB rearrangement remained unresolved. Type 1 diabetes patients showed a moderate but significant shortening of TCRB CDR3 length in all four CD4+ subsets. Naive, central memory and regulatory TCRB repertoires appeared to be more alike among patients than among healthy donors. Because cDNA rather than genomic DNA was sequenced, highly expressing activated cells could have been over-represented, although no difference in activation and CD3 levels was found between groups. Shorter templates might be favored by PCR, yet because patient and control samples were amplified and corrected together, any such skew would affect both groups equally. At VDJ recombination sites, patients with type 1 diabetes made fewer insertions and deleted more nucleotides, a pattern implying thymic rearrangement abnormalities.

Reading the germline V gene gives CDR1 MDHEN and CDR2 SYDVKM. V drops 6 bases and J drops 16 bases, leaving 22 bases in between. The cysteine opens and the phenylalanine closes a CDR3 of 13 amino acids. CDR3 DNA is the only sequence kept; it has 39 bases, read in frame from the first base. The entire isolated RNA was reverse transcribed using the High Capacity cDNA Reverse Transcription Kit, and thus expressed TCRB transcripts were sequenced. Stem cell-like memory T cell samples underwent survey-depth immunoSEQ sequencing, averaging approximately 1 million total reads per sample. Sorted cells were lysed in RLT buffer and RNA was extracted with DNase-treated RNeasy Micro or Mini kits, depending on cell number. To prevent cross-contamination, each cell subset was processed individually, whereas patient and healthy donor samples were processed jointly. Using the immunoSEQ multiplex PCR, TCRB sequences were amplified from cDNA into 87-bp fragments spanning the CDR3 region. Sequencing of the amplicons was done on the Illumina HiSeq platform. The authors processed their data as follows. PCR bias was computationally corrected using synthetic template baselines, reads within Hamming distance 2 were collapsed, and singletons that could not be merged were discarded. Reads were aligned to IMGT to assign V, D and J genes, CDR3 length, and insertions or deletions at six rearrangement sites. Within each subset, clonotype counts were normalized to sorted cell number, and only after that were true diversity and Gini coefficients computed with the tcR R package. Repertoire sharing was quantified using the overlap coefficient calculated on TCRB nucleotide sequences. This immuneACCESS table, as held by TCRdb, lists in-frame sequences with V and J called but not all clones. Of the missing ones, under half trace to an unresolved V gene in checked studies; the others have no known cause. V, J and clone size derive from that table, while D and trimming were established from the DNA sequence. The sample includes around 21,000 clones, with 45% to 50% observed a single time. In total, the top ten clones hold roughly 0.4% of the sample.

The sequence links TRBV28 to TRBJ1-3, with TRBD1 as a weak D call on 6 bases. The clonotype was recovered from a man younger than 35 in good health. Sequencing input: stem cell memory CD4+ T cells from blood. The sample's cell subset or site label is to be understood as: stem cell-like memory CD4+ T cells. The CDR3 protein sequence reads: CASRLTTGTRLYF. The DNA reads TGTGCCAGCAGGCTGACCACCGGGACAAGACTTTATTTT.